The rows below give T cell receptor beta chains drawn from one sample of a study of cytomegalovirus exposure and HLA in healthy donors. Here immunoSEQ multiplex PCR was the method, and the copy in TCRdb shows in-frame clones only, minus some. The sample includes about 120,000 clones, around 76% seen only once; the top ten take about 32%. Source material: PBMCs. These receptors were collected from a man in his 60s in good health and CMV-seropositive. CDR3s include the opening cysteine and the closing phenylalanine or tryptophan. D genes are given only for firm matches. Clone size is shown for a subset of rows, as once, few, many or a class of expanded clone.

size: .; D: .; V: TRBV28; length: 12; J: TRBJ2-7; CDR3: CASMGSSYEQYF; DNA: TGTGCCAGCATGGGGAGCTCCTACGAGCAGTACTTT
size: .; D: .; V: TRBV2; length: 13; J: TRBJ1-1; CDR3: CASLMSRGTEAFF; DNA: TGTGCCAGCCTGATGTCCAGGGGTACTGAAGCTTTCTTT
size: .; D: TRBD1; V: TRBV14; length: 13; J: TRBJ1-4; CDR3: CASSLDRAEKLFF; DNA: TGTGCCAGCAGCCTGGACAGGGCCGAAAAACTGTTTTTT
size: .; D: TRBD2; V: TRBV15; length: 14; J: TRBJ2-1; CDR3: CATERTSKSNEQFF; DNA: TGTGCCACCGAGAGGACTAGCAAGTCAAATGAGCAGTTCTTC
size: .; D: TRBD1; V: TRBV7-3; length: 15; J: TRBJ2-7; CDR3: CASSLGQGKSYEQYF; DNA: TGTGCCAGCAGCCTTGGACAGGGCAAATCCTACGAGCAGTACTTC
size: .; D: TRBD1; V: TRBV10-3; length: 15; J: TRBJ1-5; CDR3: CAISELTGPNQPQHF; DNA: TGTGCCATCAGTGAGTTGACAGGGCCGAATCAGCCCCAGCATTTT
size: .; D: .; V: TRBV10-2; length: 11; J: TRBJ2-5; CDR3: CARHTGKEQYF; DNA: TGCGCCAGACACACGGGAAAAGAGCAGTACTTC
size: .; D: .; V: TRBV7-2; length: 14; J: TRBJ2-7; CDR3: CASSLGGDSYEQYF; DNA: TGTGCCAGCAGCTTAGGGGGGGACTCCTACGAGCAGTACTTC
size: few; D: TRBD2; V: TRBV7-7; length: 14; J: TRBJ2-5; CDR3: CASSLEGSGETQYF; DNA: TGTGCCAGCAGCCTCGAGGGTAGCGGGGAGACCCAGTACTTC
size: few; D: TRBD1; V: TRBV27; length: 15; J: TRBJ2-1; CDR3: CASSLGQGRYNEQFF; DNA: TGTGCCAGCAGTCTTGGACAGGGGCGATACAATGAGCAGTTCTTC
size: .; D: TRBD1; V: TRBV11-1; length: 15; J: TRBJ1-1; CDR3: CASSSVDRGLTEAFF; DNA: TGTGCCAGCAGCTCAGTGGACAGGGGACTTACTGAAGCTTTCTTT
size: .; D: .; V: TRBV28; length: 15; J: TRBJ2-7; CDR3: CASSQNAGRPYEQYF; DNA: TGTGCCAGCAGCCAAAACGCGGGCAGGCCCTACGAGCAGTACTTC
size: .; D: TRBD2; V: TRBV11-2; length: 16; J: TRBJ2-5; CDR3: CASSLVFSGGQETQYF; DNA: TGTGCCAGCAGCTTAGTTTTCAGCGGGGGCCAAGAGACCCAGTACTTC
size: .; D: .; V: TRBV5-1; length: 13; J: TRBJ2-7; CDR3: CASSLDSGYEQYF; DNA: TGCGCCAGCAGCCTGGACAGTGGGTACGAGCAGTACTTC
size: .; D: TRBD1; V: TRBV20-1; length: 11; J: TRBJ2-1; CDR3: CSLDRENEQFF; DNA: TGCAGCTTAGACAGGGAAAATGAGCAGTTCTTC
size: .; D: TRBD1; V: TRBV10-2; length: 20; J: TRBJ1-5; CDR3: CASSAITGTGRFYSNQPQHF; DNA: TGCGCCAGCAGTGCCATCACCGGGACAGGGCGCTTTTATAGCAATCAGCCCCAGCATTTT
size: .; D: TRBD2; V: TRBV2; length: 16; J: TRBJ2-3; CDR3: CARKRVASGSTDTQYF; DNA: TGTGCCAGAAAGAGGGTTGCTAGCGGGAGCACAGATACGCAGTATTTT
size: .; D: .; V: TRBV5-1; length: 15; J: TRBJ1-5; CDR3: CASSLGENSNQPQHF; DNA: TGCGCCAGCAGCTTGGGAGAAAATAGCAATCAGCCCCAGCATTTT